The clone carrying this T cell receptor (beta chain) is classed as medium-sized by frequency. What it binds is unknown. The record originates from a study of T cell clusters in autoimmune cytopenias. Each sample's input was roughly 270 ng genomic DNA, 30,000 to 45,000 genome equivalents. Study-level findings and limits: Clustering suggested that physiological T cell clusters were missing in primary autoimmune cytopenia patients. TRB repertoire shifts in secondary cytopenia and chronic lymphocytic leukemia mostly reflected lymphoma, not autoimmunity.

Multiplex touch-down PCR amplified TRB using TRB-A and TRB-B pools in one tube. Each CDR3 protein gets one entry in TCRdb, which reprocessed the multiplex PCR reads and gives no DNA. The sample totals about 5,000 distinct CDR3 sequences. This CDR3 spans 14 amino acids. Germline assignment: CDR1 LNHDA and CDR2 SQIVND (reference sequence). This receptor was taken from a human donor with an autoimmune cytopenia or autoimmune hepatitis (not recorded which). The sample taken for sequencing was peripheral blood. This chain links TRBV19 with TRBJ2-7. The CDR3 here is CASSIGQGTYEQYF.